This entry concerns a single T cell receptor (beta chain). The target antigen is unknown. As defined, naive CD8 cells were CD45RO-negative and positively selected for CCR7, with terminally differentiated effector memory CD45RA+ cells excluded. Trimming pared 3 bases from V and 5 bases from J, leaving 20 bases between. The CDR3 totals 17 residues. Germline values: CDR1 MNHNS, CDR2 SASEGT. At deep level, the assay was performed. Repertoires were generated with immunoSEQ multiplex PCR, while TCRdb's copy carries only in-frame clones and drops some. Among about 550,000 clones listed, around 95% were seen once. The sample belongs to a study of shared clonotypes between healthy human individuals. Study conclusions and caveats: It was the few donors that limited the genetic and exposure-history diversity represented. Collection of samples was limited to blood; tissue repertoires likely differ. With a few donors compared, around 5% of naive CD4 clonotypes were shared.

This sequence originates from a woman in her 30s in good health. This chain uses TRBV6-1 with TRBJ1-5; D possibly corresponds to TRBD1 (6 bases). The sample taken for sequencing was naive CD8+ T cells sorted from blood. The chain's CDR3 is CASSDAPVVAGDQPQHF. The DNA of the CDR3 is TGTGCCAGCAGTGACGCCCCAGTGGTGGCAGGGGATCAGCCCCAGCATTTT.